This T cell receptor beta chain appears in the sequencing data of a study of blood T cell repertoires in COVID-19. V lost 6 bases to trimming and J lost 11 bases, with 9 bases between them. Germline V gives CDR1 MDHEN, CDR2 SYDVKM. This CDR3 contains 10 residues. This clone was detected once. Produced via immunoSEQ multiplex PCR; TCRdb's table is partial and in-frame only. This repertoire shows fewer than 250,000 clones, approximately 90% found once; its top ten account for approximately 1.8%. The clonotype was recovered from a man between 65 and 85 years old with acute or convalescent COVID-19. The sequenced sample consisted of peripheral blood. The genes are TRBV28 and TRBJ2-3; D possibly corresponds to TRBD2 (5 bases). The CDR3 loop reads CASSSRGQYF. In nucleotides, the CDR3 is TGTGCCAGCAGCTCCCGGGGGCAGTATTTT. The full variable domain, with the rest looked up from reference TRBV28 and TRBJ2-3, is DVKVTQSSRYLVKRTGEKVFLECVQDMDHENMFWYRQDPGLGLRLIYFSYDVKMKEKGDIPEGYSVSREKKERFSLILESASTNQTSMYLCASSSRGQYFGPGTRLTVL.